This T cell receptor (beta chain) was recovered during a study of T cells in Graves' hyperthyroidism and ophthalmopathy. This clonotype has more than one count but fewer than ten. V lost 3 bases to trimming and J lost 3 bases, with 9 bases between them. From germline, CDR1 is SGHDT and CDR2 YYEEEE. CDR3 length: 13 residues. RNA transcripts yielded amplified TCR beta CDR3 regions. Initially, a first-round RT-PCR of the TCR CDR3 employed the HTBI primer set. TCRdb called the multiplex PCR reads again in MiXCR, with one record for every CDR3 protein. The table has around 480,000 distinct CDR3 sequences, over 13% seen once; the top ten hold 15% to 20%. Reasons for excluding patients were uncontrolled infection, other autoimmune disease, pregnancy or lactation.

The specimen was blood. This clonotype was sampled from a woman aged 18-35 years with Graves' hyperthyroidism. This rearrangement joins TRBV5-6 to TRBJ1-1, with D possibly matching TRBD1 (6 bases). The CDR3 DNA reads as TGTGCCAGCAGCTGGGGGGGCGACACTGAAGCTTTCTTT. Its protein is CASSWGGDTEAFF.